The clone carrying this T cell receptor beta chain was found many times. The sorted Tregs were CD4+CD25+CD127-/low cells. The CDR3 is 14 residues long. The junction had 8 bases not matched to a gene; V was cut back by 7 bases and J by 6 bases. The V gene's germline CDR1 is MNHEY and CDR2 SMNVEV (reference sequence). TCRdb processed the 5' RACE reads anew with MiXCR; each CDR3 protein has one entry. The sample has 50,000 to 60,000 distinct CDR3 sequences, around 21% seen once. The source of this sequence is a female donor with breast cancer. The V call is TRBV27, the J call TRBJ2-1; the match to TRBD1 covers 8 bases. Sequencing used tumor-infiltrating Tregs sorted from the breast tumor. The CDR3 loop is CASTTGTGPNEQFF. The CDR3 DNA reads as TGTGCCAGCACCACCGGGACAGGTCCCAATGAGCAGTTCTTC.